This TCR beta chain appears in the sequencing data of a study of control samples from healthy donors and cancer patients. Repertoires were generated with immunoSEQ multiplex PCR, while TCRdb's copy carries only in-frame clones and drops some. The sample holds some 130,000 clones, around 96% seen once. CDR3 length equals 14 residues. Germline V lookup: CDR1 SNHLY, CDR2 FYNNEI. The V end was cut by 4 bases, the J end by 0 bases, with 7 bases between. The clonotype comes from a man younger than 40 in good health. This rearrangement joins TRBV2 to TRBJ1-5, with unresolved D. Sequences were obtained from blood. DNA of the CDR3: TGTGCCAGCAGTGGAAGCATTAGCAATCAGCCCCAGCATTTT. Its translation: CASSGSISNQPQHF.